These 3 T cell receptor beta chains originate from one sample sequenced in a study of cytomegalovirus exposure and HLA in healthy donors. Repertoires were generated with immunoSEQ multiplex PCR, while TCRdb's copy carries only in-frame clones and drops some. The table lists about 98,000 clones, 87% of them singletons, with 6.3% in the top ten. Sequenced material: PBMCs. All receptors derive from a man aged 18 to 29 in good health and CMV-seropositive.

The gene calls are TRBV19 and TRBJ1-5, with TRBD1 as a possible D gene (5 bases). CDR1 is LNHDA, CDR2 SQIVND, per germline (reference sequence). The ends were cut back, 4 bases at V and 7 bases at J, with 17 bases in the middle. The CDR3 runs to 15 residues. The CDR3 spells CASSRPQAFFQPQHF. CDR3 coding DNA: TGTGCCAGTAGTAGGCCACAGGCTTTCTTCCAGCCCCAGCATTTT.

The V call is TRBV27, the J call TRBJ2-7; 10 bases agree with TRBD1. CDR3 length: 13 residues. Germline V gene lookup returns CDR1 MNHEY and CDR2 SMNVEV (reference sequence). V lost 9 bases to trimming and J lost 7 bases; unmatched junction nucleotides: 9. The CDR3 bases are TGTGCCAGTAGCCCACGGACAGGGGGTGAGCAGTACTTC. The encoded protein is CASSPRTGGEQYF.

This CDR3 is CASSAQTRGFAYEQYF. For the CDR3, the DNA is TGTGCCAGCAGCGCCCAAACAAGAGGGTTTGCCTACGAGCAGTACTTC. The chain employs TRBV13 and TRBJ2-7, with D possibly being TRBD2 (5 bases). Germline CDR1 and CDR2: PRHDT and FYEKMQ (reference sequence). V shed 5 bases and J shed 2 bases, with 19 bases lying between them. The CDR3 extends over 16 amino acids.